These 6 T cell receptor beta chains came from one sample sequenced in a study of T-cell memory formation after mild COVID-19. In TCRdb, the 5' RACE reads were re-called with MiXCR into one record per CDR3 protein. The data show 120,000 to 150,000 distinct CDR3 sequences, about 6% seen once. The sequenced sample was PBMCs or a T cell subset sorted from them (not recorded which). These TCRs come from an adult woman who had mild COVID-19 (a few samples of this study predate the infection). Cell type and time point are not known.

Concerning this clonotype itself: It may be a read error: a sequence one base away is much more abundant. The genes are TRBV20-1 and TRBJ1-1; no clear D. CDR1 is DFQATT and CDR2 is SNEGSKA in the germline V gene (reference sequence). The CDR3 runs to 12 residues. V lost 6 bases to trimming and J lost 5 bases, with 13 bases between them. The CDR3 coding sequence is TGCAGTGCATCTGAGACGGGAACTGAAGCTTTCTTT. Residues: CSASETGTEAFF.

This chain uses TRBV7-9 with TRBJ2-3; D not resolved. Germline V gives CDR1 SEHNR, CDR2 FQNEAQ (reference sequence). V was clipped by 5 bases and J by 4 bases, with 10 bases between them. The CDR3 runs to 13 residues. CDR3 coding DNA: TGTGCCAGCAGCGGCAGGAGTCCAGATACGCAGTATTTT. Amino acids: CASSGRSPDTQYF.

This clonotype has only a few counts. The chain combines TRBV5-6 with TRBJ1-4; unclear D gene. V lost 0 bases, J lost 7 bases, and 10 bases lay in between. Per the germline V gene, CDR1 is SGHDT and CDR2 is YYEEEE. CDR3 length: 14 amino acids. This CDR3 reads CASSLGGWPEKLFF. The DNA for the CDR3 is TGTGCCAGCAGCTTGGGAGGCTGGCCTGAAAAACTGTTTTTT.

There are many counts of this clonotype. The chain carries TRBV5-6 and TRBJ2-1; D is perhaps TRBD1 (6 bases). V was pared by 2 bases and J by 5 bases, with 14 bases between. Looked up from germline, CDR1 is SGHDT and CDR2 is YYEEEE. The CDR3 loop spans 15 amino acids. For the CDR3, the DNA is TGTGCCAGCAGCTTCCTTCTGGACAGTAACAATGAGCAGTTCTTC. As protein: CASSFLLDSNNEQFF.

V gene TRBV20-1 combines with J gene TRBJ2-1, with TRBD1 matching over 9 bases. Trimming at V came to 0 bases and at J to 2 bases, leaving 11 bases not matched to a gene. Germline V gene data show CDR1 as DFQATT and CDR2 as SNEGSKA (reference sequence). The CDR3 consists of 18 residues. The CDR3 loop reads CSARDSGQGTGAYNEQFF. The DNA for the CDR3 is TGCAGTGCTAGAGATAGCGGACAGGGGACAGGTGCCTACAATGAGCAGTTCTTC.

The chain has TRBV3-1 and TRBJ2-3, with D maybe TRBD2 (5 bases). V lost 0 bases, J lost 5 bases, and 15 bases lay in between. Germline lookup yields CDR1 LGHDT and CDR2 YNNKEL (reference sequence). The CDR3 is made up of 16 amino acids. CDR3 amino acids: CASSQDRILAGDTQYF. The CDR3 DNA sequence: TGTGCCAGCAGCCAAGATCGAATCCTAGCAGGAGATACGCAGTATTTT.